This T cell receptor beta chain was found in a study of T cells in Graves' hyperthyroidism and ophthalmopathy. Overall study findings and caveats: Blood held most thyroid clonotypes expanded above 0.001 frequency.

Amplified TCR beta CDR3 regions came from RNA transcripts. In the first-round RT-PCR of the TCR CDR3, the HTBI primer set was used. TCRdb used MiXCR to reprocess the multiplex PCR reads, holding one entry per CDR3 protein. Of 280,000 or so distinct CDR3 sequences in the sample, about 25% were seen once. Germline loops: CDR1 MNHEY, CDR2 SVGAGI. The CDR3 covers 14 residues. Trimming shortened V by 4 bases and J by 1 base, and 11 bases separated the two germline ends. A note on this clonotype: Antigen specificity is unknown.

The sample taken for sequencing was blood. The source is a man in his forties with Graves' hyperthyroidism that later progressed to Graves' ophthalmopathy. The chain couples TRBV6-5 to TRBJ2-7, with unresolved D. CDR3 region: CASSSPTQSYEQYF. The CDR3 nucleotides read TGTGCCAGCAGTTCACCCACCCAATCCTACGAGCAGTACTTC.